This T cell receptor beta chain was identified during a study of T-cell memory formation after mild COVID-19. TCR alpha and TCR beta cDNA libraries with sample barcodes and UMIs came from 5'RACE using constant-segment primers. TCRdb processed the 5' RACE reads anew with MiXCR; each CDR3 protein has one entry. The repertoire holds about 170,000 distinct CDR3 sequences, under 15% seen once, with 2.5% to 3.5% in the top ten. Germline V gene sequence: CDR1 SNHLY, CDR2 FYNNEI. V was shortened by 2 bases and J by 3 bases, with 13 bases between the two germline ends. This CDR3 spans 15 amino acids. The V and J genes are TRBV2 and TRBJ1-2; D unclear. The sequence came from a man between 18 and 35 years old who had mild COVID-19 (a few samples of this study predate the infection). Cell type and time point are not known. Sequenced sample: PBMCs or a T cell subset sorted from them (not recorded which). Here the CDR3 reads CASSETPGSDYGYTF. The CDR3 DNA is TGTGCCAGCAGTGAAACCCCCGGGTCTGACTATGGCTACACCTTC.